A single sample gave rise to the 4 T cell receptor beta chains below, sequenced in a study of T cell repertoires in ileal Crohn's disease (dated by TCRdb to about 2019). Receptor libraries were prepared by the immunoSEQ multiplex PCR assay. The clones in this table, taken by TCRdb from immuneACCESS, are in-frame only. Not every clone is retained; where verified, under half of the shortfall comes from an unresolved V gene, and the cause of the rest is unknown. The sample includes some 16,000 clones, with roughly 90% observed a single time. Roughly 7.1% of the sample is taken by the ten largest. This specimen's time point label, per the study, means: inflamed ileum from the surgical specimen. Sample: ileal tissue. The receptors were gathered from an adult with Crohn's disease.

The CDR3: CASSSGTALAGELFF. The CDR3 DNA follows: TGCGCCAGCAGCTCTGGGACAGCCTTGGCCGGGGAGCTGTTTTTT. The gene calls are TRBV5-1 and TRBJ2-2, with 7 bases that match TRBD1. Germline values: CDR1 SGHRS, CDR2 YFSETQ. The trim removed 3 bases at V and 6 bases at J, leaving 8 bases unmatched. The CDR3 contains 15 residues.

The V and J genes are TRBV6-4 and TRBJ2-7, with 8 nucleotides matching TRBD1. The CDR3 contains 16 residues. Germline V gene sequence: CDR1 MRHNA, CDR2 SNTAGT. V lost 0 bases, J lost 3 bases, and 7 bases stayed unmatched. CDR3: CASSDSRTGFDYEQYF. As DNA, the CDR3 is TGTGCCAGCAGTGACTCTCGGACAGGGTTTGACTACGAGCAGTACTTC.

This chain links TRBV6-5 with TRBJ2-7; D uncertain. V lost 0 bases to trimming and J lost 0 bases, with 9 bases between them. This CDR3 has 15 residues. The germline gives CDR1 MNHEY, CDR2 SVGAGI. This CDR3 reads CASSYSSYASYEQYF. The DNA of the CDR3 is TGTGCCAGCAGTTACTCGAGCTATGCCTCCTACGAGCAGTACTTC.

This clone was observed once. J is TRBJ2-2 and V is TRBV18; D is unresolved. CDR1 KGHSH and CDR2 LQKENI come from the germline V gene. There are 15 residues in the CDR3. The germline V and J ends were trimmed by 1 base and 3 bases, with 9 bases remaining between them. CDR3 sequence: CASSPRSDDTGELFF. The CDR3, as DNA: TGTGCCAGCTCACCACGGTCAGATGACACCGGGGAGCTGTTTTTT.